Listed here is a single TCR beta chain. Its antigen is not identified. Both 60 Vbeta primers and 13 Jbeta primers went into the PCR. Produced via immunoSEQ multiplex PCR; TCRdb's table is partial and in-frame only. Of about 160,000 clones in the sample, 86% are singletons; the top ten hold roughly 2%. This entry is derived from a study of cytomegalovirus exposure and HLA in healthy donors. Whole-study results and caveats: CMV serostatus was the only recorded immune exposure for donors. It was in a later analysis that TCR association rates were seen to vary by HLA locus, highest for DRB1 and lowest for HLA-C.

The V and J ends lost 1 base and 6 bases respectively, with 2 bases between them. The CDR3 is made up of 11 amino acids. The germline gives CDR1 PRHDT, CDR2 FYEKMQ (reference sequence). The clonotype originates from a woman in her late teens or twenties in good health and CMV-seronegative. The sequenced material came from PBMCs. The chain carries TRBV13 and TRBJ2-3; D not certain. The DNA for the CDR3 is TGTGCCAGCAGCTTAGCGGATACGCAGTATTTT. Its translation: CASSLADTQYF.